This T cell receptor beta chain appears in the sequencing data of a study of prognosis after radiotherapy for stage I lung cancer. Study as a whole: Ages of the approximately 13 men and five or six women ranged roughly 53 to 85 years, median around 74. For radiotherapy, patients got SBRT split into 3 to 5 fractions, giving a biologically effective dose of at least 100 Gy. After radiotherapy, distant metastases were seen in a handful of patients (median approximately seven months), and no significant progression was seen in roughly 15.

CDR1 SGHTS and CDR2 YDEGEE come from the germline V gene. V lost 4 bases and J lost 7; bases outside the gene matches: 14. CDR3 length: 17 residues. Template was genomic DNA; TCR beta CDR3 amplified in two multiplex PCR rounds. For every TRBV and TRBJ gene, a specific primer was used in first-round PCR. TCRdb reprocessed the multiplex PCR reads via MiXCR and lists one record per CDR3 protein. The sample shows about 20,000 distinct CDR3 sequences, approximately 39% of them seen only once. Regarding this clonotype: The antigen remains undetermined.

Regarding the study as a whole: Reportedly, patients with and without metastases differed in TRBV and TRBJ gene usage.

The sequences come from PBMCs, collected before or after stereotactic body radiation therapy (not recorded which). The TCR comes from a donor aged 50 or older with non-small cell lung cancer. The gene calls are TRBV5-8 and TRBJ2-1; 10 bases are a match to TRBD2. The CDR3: CASSGYGRTSGINEQFF. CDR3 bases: TGTGCCAGCAGCGGATACGGAAGGACTAGCGGCATTAATGAGCAGTTCTTC.